The 31 T cell receptor beta chains in this list originate from one sample, sequenced in a study of shared clonotypes between healthy human individuals. Positive CCR7 selection of CD45RO-negative cells yielded the naive CD8 cells, and terminally differentiated effector memory CD45RA+ cells were excluded. The method was immunoSEQ multiplex PCR; TCRdb's version includes in-frame clones alone and lacks a portion of them. The table has millions of clones, approximately 95% seen once; the top ten hold more than 0.95%. Sequenced: naive CD8+ T cells sorted from blood. The receptors here all came from a man younger than 35 in good health.

The J gene is TRBJ2-5, the V gene TRBV6-1, with 8 bases that match TRBD1. Per germline, CDR1 MNHNS and CDR2 SASEGT. The V segment lost 2 bases and the J segment 5 bases; nucleotides outside the gene matches: 7. The CDR3 is made up of 15 amino acids. This chain's CDR3 is CASSESTGEWETQYF. For the CDR3, the DNA is TGTGCCAGCAGTGAATCGACAGGGGAATGGGAGACCCAGTACTTC.

The V gene is TRBV4-3, the J gene TRBJ1-1; a weak D match, TRBD1 (6 bases). Trimming took 5 bases from V and 4 from J, leaving 17 bases between them. There are 15 residues in the CDR3. The germline gives CDR1 LGHNA, CDR2 YSLEER. The chain's CDR3 is CASSVGRQDVTEAFF. The CDR3 region has the DNA TGCGCCAGCAGCGTAGGGAGACAGGACGTCACTGAAGCTTTCTTT.

The gene calls are TRBV5-6 and TRBJ1-5, with unresolved D. Germline V lookup: CDR1 SGHDT, CDR2 YYEEEE. The CDR3 has 14 residues. The V end was cut by 4 bases, the J end by 3 bases, with 11 bases between. Here the CDR3 DNA reads TGTGCCAGCAGCGCCTGGGGAGCCAATCAGCCCCAGCATTTT. This sequence encodes CASSAWGANQPQHF.

A note on this clone: The sample contains more than one DNA sequence encoding this CDR3. For the CDR3, the DNA is TGCGCCAGCAGCTTGACAGTTAATGAAAAACTGTTTTTT. Its protein product is CASSLTVNEKLFF. V is TRBV5-1 and J is TRBJ1-4; D not resolved. Trimming shortened V by 1 base and J by 4 bases, and 5 bases separated the two germline ends. Germline V gene sequence: CDR1 SGHRS, CDR2 YFSETQ. The CDR3 runs 13 residues. Variable domain in full (rest from reference TRBV5-1 and TRBJ1-4): KAGVTQTPRYLIKTRGQQVTLSCSPISGHRSVSWYQQTPGQGLQFLFEYFSETQRNKGNFPGRFSGRQFSNSRSEMNVSTLELGDSALYLCASSLTVNEKLFFGSGTQLSVL.

The chain employs TRBV27 and TRBJ2-7, with 9 bases that match TRBD2. Germline loops: CDR1 MNHEY, CDR2 SMNVEV (reference sequence). V was pared by 8 bases and J by 2 bases, with 4 bases of the junction left unmatched. The CDR3 totals 13 residues. The CDR3 nucleotides are TGTGCCAGCGGACTAGCGTCCGCCTACGAGCAGTACTTC. Its translation is CASGLASAYEQYF.

V gene TRBV4-3 combines with J gene TRBJ2-1; D tentatively reads TRBD1 or TRBD2 (5 bases each). V was cut by 1 base and J by 4 bases, with 11 bases left in between. The CDR3 is 15 residues long. CDR1 is LGHNA and CDR2 is YSLEER in the germline V gene. CDR3 protein: CASSQGPEGYNEQFF. The CDR3 DNA reads TGCGCCAGCAGCCAAGGACCCGAGGGGTACAATGAGCAGTTCTTC.

In DNA, the CDR3 is TGTGCCAGCAGTGAAGGGACAGGGGTCATGAACACTGAAGCTTTCTTT. Residues: CASSEGTGVMNTEAFF. The chain recombines TRBV2 with TRBJ1-1; 9 nucleotides line up with TRBD1. There are 16 residues in the CDR3. Germline V gene data show CDR1 as SNHLY and CDR2 as FYNNEI. With V trimmed by 1 base and J by 0 bases, 3 bases remained unmatched.

Concerning this clone: Other DNA sequences in this specimen translate into the identical CDR3. The rearrangement joins TRBV9 to TRBJ1-4; D remains unclear. Deletions cut 2 bases from V and 0 bases from J, with 8 bases between. Germline V lookup: CDR1 SGDLS, CDR2 YYNGEE. There are 15 residues in the CDR3. The CDR3 region has the DNA TGTGCCAGCAGCGTGACGGGATCAACTAATGAAAAACTGTTTTTT. Its translation is CASSVTGSTNEKLFF.

The rearrangement joins TRBV4-1 to TRBJ2-2; D unclear. The CDR3 totals 12 residues. CDR1 MGHRA and CDR2 YSYEKL come from the germline V gene. V lost 4 bases, J lost 7 bases, and 7 bases lay in between. DNA for the CDR3: TGCGCCAGCAGCCGGTCCTACGGGGAGCTGTTTTTT. Protein sequence: CASSRSYGELFF.

J is TRBJ2-5 and V is TRBV25-1; TRBD2 matches 7 bases. V dropped 8 bases and J dropped 5; count of bases not matched to a gene: 8. This CDR3 comprises 13 residues. In germline, CDR1 is MGHDK, CDR2 SYGVNS. CDR3 sequence: CASRTLADETQYF. Here the CDR3 DNA reads TGTGCCAGCCGAACCCTAGCGGATGAGACCCAGTACTTC.

This clone has only one observation. Additional DNA sequences in this sample encode the identical CDR3. This sequence joins TRBV6-1 and TRBJ2-7; possibly TRBD2 for D (5 bases). CDR1 and CDR2 from the germline V gene are MNHNS and SASEGT. V shed 7 bases and J shed 2 bases, with 15 bases lying between them. The length of the CDR3 is 14 residues. CDR3 sequence: CASTPRGVTYEQYF. CDR3 nucleotides: TGTGCCAGCACCCCACGGGGAGTCACCTACGAGCAGTACTTC.

The chain carries TRBV4-3 and TRBJ1-2; D not certain. V was pared by 0 bases and J by 4 bases, with 12 bases between. This CDR3 spans 15 amino acids. The germline V gene encodes CDR1 LGHNA and CDR2 YSLEER. For the CDR3, the DNA is TGCGCCAGCAGCCAAGATTGGACGGGAACCTATGGCTACACCTTC. It encodes CASSQDWTGTYGYTF.

The genes are TRBV27 and TRBJ2-7, with 8 bases aligning to TRBD2. This CDR3 contains 16 residues. The germline V gene encodes CDR1 MNHEY and CDR2 SMNVEV (reference sequence). Trimming took 3 bases from V and 0 from J; bases not matched to a gene: 7. The CDR3 coding sequence is TGTGCCAGCAGTTTCTCAGCGGGGGCTACCTCCTACGAGCAGTACTTC. Protein sequence: CASSFSAGATSYEQYF.

V is TRBV2 and J is TRBJ1-1; 7 bases align to TRBD1. Losses at the gene ends were 6 bases for V and 3 bases for J; bases not matched to a gene: 13. This CDR3 comprises 16 residues. The germline CDR1 and CDR2 sequences are SNHLY and FYNNEI. The CDR3: CASRYFRGSEDTEAFF. In DNA form, the CDR3 reads TGTGCCAGCAGGTATTTCAGGGGGTCCGAGGACACTGAAGCTTTCTTT.

The chain employs TRBV5-4 and TRBJ2-1; 7 nucleotides agree with TRBD2. Unmatched junction bases numbered 8, after V lost 4 bases and J lost 7 bases. Germline loops: CDR1 SGHNT, CDR2 YYREEE (reference sequence). The CDR3 is made up of 14 amino acids. CDR3: CASSLGLDKNEQFF. The CDR3, as DNA: TGTGCCAGCAGCCTAGGACTAGATAAGAATGAGCAGTTCTTC.

The chain uses TRBV7-9 and TRBJ2-7, with D hard to call. V was pared by 6 bases and J by 4 bases, with 10 bases between. CDR1 is SEHNR and CDR2 is FQNEAQ in the germline V gene (reference sequence). This CDR3 contains 12 residues. CDR3 region: CASSDPDYEQYF. The CDR3 nucleotides are TGTGCCAGCAGTGACCCTGATTACGAGCAGTACTTC.

This rearrangement joins TRBV27 to TRBJ2-7, with D perhaps matching TRBD1 or TRBD2 (7 bases each). V gave up 0 bases and J gave up 3 bases, with 18 bases separating them. This CDR3 comprises 17 residues. Germline lookup yields CDR1 MNHEY and CDR2 SMNVEV (reference sequence). CDR3 loop: CASSLSGGAGGFYEQYF. The CDR3, as DNA: TGTGCCAGCAGTTTATCGGGGGGGGCAGGGGGTTTCTACGAGCAGTACTTC.

In the case of this clone: Other DNA sequences of this sample code for an identical CDR3. V and J are TRBV19 and TRBJ2-2; D gene uncertain. Germline CDR1 and CDR2: LNHDA and SQIVND (reference sequence). The CDR3 spans 12 residues. V dropped 1 base and J dropped 7 bases, with 4 bases sitting between them. The CDR3 spells CASSIGGGELFF. The CDR3, as DNA: TGTGCCAGTAGTATAGGTGGCGGGGAGCTGTTTTTT.

This rearrangement joins TRBV11-2 to TRBJ2-7; D call uncertain. The ends were cut back, 0 bases at V and 6 bases at J, with 3 bases in the middle. Germline loops: CDR1 SGHAT, CDR2 FQNNGV. The CDR3 runs to 11 residues. The CDR3: CASSLESEQYF. Written as DNA, the CDR3 is TGTGCCAGCAGCTTAGAGTCCGAGCAGTACTTC. The entire variable domain, with the rest obtained from reference TRBV11-2 and TRBJ2-7, is as follows: EAGVAQSPRYKIIEKRQSVAFWCNPISGHATLYWYQQILGQGPKLLIQFQNNGVVDDSQLPKDRFSAERLKGVDSTLKIQPAKLEDSAVYLCASSLESEQYFGPGTRLTVT.

On this clone itself: This same CDR3 is encoded by further DNA sequences in the sample. The chain is built from TRBV18 and TRBJ1-2; 7 nucleotides agree with TRBD1. The CDR3 loop spans 14 amino acids. Trimming took 1 base from V and 3 from J; bases not matched to a gene: 2. CDR1 is KGHSH and CDR2 is LQKENI in the germline V gene. The CDR3 DNA reads as TGTGCCAGCTCACCACAGGGGGCGGACTATGGCTACACCTTC. This translates into CASSPQGADYGYTF.

The chain joins TRBV5-6 to TRBJ1-6, with D perhaps TRBD1 (5 bases). Trimming removed 2 bases at V and 0 bases at J, with 6 bases between. This CDR3 spans 15 amino acids. Germline CDR1 SGHDT, CDR2 YYEEEE. For the CDR3, the DNA is TGTGCCAGCAGCTTCGGGGGCTCCTATAATTCACCCCTCCACTTT. Translation: CASSFGGSYNSPLHF.

This sequence joins TRBV5-4 and TRBJ2-7; D gene uncertain. The CDR3 spans 15 residues. Trimming shortened V by 0 bases and J by 2 bases, and 12 bases separated the two germline ends. The germline V gene encodes CDR1 SGHNT and CDR2 YYREEE (reference sequence). Here the CDR3 reads CASSLDLGSPYEQYF. The CDR3 DNA follows: TGTGCCAGCAGCTTGGATTTGGGGTCACCCTACGAGCAGTACTTC. Full variable domain (remainder filled in from reference TRBV5-4 and TRBJ2-7): ETGVTQSPTHLIKTRGQQVTLRCSSQSGHNTVSWYQQALGQGPQFIFQYYREEENGRGNFPPRFSGLQFPNYSSELNVNALELDDSALYLCASSLDLGSPYEQYFGPGTRLTVT.

The sample holds a few counts of this clone. The gene calls are TRBV7-9 and TRBJ2-7, with D possibly being TRBD2 (5 bases). This CDR3 contains 14 residues. V was pared by 2 bases and J by 0 bases, with 8 bases between. CDR1 is SEHNR and CDR2 is FQNEAQ in the germline V gene (reference sequence). CDR3 residues: CASSLTGNSYEQYF. The CDR3 bases are TGTGCCAGCAGCTTAACCGGGAACTCCTACGAGCAGTACTTC.

The rearrangement links TRBV7-2 to TRBJ2-1, with 7 bases matching TRBD2. V lost 2 bases and J lost 4; bases outside the gene matches: 8. The CDR3 contains 16 residues. CDR1 and CDR2 (germline): SGHTA, FQGNSA. The CDR3 region is CASSLTFGEGYNEQFF. The CDR3 DNA reads TGTGCCAGCAGCTTAACCTTTGGGGAGGGATACAATGAGCAGTTCTTC.

The chain recombines TRBV4-3 with TRBJ1-1; 10 positions agree with TRBD1. Trimming took 4 bases from V and 0 from J; bases not matched to a gene: 5. The CDR3 runs 16 residues. Looked up from germline, CDR1 is LGHNA and CDR2 is YSLEER. The CDR3 protein is CASSLVTGGVNTEAFF. CDR3 nucleotide sequence: TGCGCCAGCAGCCTAGTGACAGGGGGCGTGAACACTGAAGCTTTCTTT.

This clone was seen once. The same CDR3 arises from other DNA sequences in this sample as well. V is TRBV19 and J is TRBJ2-7; TRBD1 might be the D (6 bases). Trimming removed 3 bases from V and 5 bases from J, with 11 bases in between. Germline V gene lookup returns CDR1 LNHDA and CDR2 SQIVND (reference sequence). The CDR3 runs to 13 residues. CDR3 protein: CASSIRGSDEQYF. The CDR3 DNA reads as TGTGCCAGTAGTATTAGGGGGTCGGACGAGCAGTACTTC.

The J gene is TRBJ2-7, the V gene TRBV30; TRBD1 matches 8 bases. Looked up from germline, CDR1 is GTSNPN and CDR2 is SVGIG (reference sequence). The CDR3 loop spans 13 amino acids. Trimming at V came to 5 bases and at J to 2 bases, leaving 5 bases not matched to a gene. CDR3 sequence (DNA): TGTGCCTGGGGACAGGGACAAACCTACGAGCAGTACTTC. It is translated as CAWGQGQTYEQYF.

This clone was counted a few times. This sequence joins TRBV7-3 and TRBJ1-6; no clear D. Per the germline V gene, CDR1 is SGHTA and CDR2 is FQGTGA. V was cut by 5 bases and J by 4 bases, with 9 bases left in between. The CDR3 spans 14 residues. The CDR3 DNA sequence: TGTGCCAGCAGCCCAGTCCTATATAATTCACCCCTCCACTTT. Its translation: CASSPVLYNSPLHF.

J is TRBJ2-5 and V is TRBV19; no firm D call. Germline V gene lookup returns CDR1 LNHDA and CDR2 SQIVND (reference sequence). The CDR3 length is 13 residues. Trimming shortened V by 1 base and J by 2 bases, and 5 bases separated the two germline ends. CDR3 in amino acids: CASSIGLQETQYF. The CDR3 DNA reads TGTGCCAGTAGTATAGGCCTTCAAGAGACCCAGTACTTC.

The rearrangement links TRBV6-1 to TRBJ1-4, with 8 bases identical to TRBD1. V shed 6 bases, J shed 7 bases, and the junction held 10 bases outside the gene matches. CDR1 MNHNS and CDR2 SASEGT come from the germline V gene. The CDR3 totals 15 residues. CDR3 amino acids: CASSVPGQETEKLFF. In DNA form, the CDR3 reads TGTGCCAGCAGCGTCCCGGGACAGGAGACTGAAAAACTGTTTTTT.

This chain joins TRBV7-9 and TRBJ2-7; D gene uncertain. Germline CDR1 is SEHNR and CDR2 is FQNEAQ (reference sequence). The CDR3 consists of 14 residues. V was cut by 2 bases and J by 0 bases, with 8 bases left in between. CDR3 loop: CASSLTATSYEQYF. CDR3 nucleotide sequence: TGTGCCAGCAGCTTAACGGCAACCTCCTACGAGCAGTACTTC.